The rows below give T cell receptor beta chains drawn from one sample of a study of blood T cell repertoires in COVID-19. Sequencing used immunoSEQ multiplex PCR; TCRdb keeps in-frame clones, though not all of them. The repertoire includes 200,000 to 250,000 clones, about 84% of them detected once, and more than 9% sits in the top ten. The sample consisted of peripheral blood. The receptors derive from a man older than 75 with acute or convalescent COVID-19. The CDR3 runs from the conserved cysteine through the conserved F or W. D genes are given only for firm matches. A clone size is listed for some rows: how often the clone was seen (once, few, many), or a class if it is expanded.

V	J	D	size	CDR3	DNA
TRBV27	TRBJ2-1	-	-	CASSWSTNNEQFF	TGTGCCAGCAGTTGGAGTACAAACAATGAGCAGTTCTTC
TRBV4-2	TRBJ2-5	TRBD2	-	CASSPGGTRDVTQYF	TGTGCCAGCAGCCCCGGCGGGACTAGGGACGTGACCCAGTACTTC
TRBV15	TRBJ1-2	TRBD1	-	CATSIATGNYGYTF	TGTGCCACCAGCATCGCGACAGGGAACTATGGCTACACCTTC
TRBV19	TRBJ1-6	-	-	CASSDSYNSPLHF	TGTGCCAGTAGTGACAGCTATAATTCACCCCTCCACTTT
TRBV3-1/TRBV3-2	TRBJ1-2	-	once	CASSQTGLGYTF	TGTGCCAGCAGCCAAACAGGGCTTGGCTACACCTTC
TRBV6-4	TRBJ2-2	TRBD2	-	CASSESSLAGVYTGELFF	TGTGCCAGCAGTGAATCCTCACTAGCGGGAGTTTATACCGGGGAGCTGTTTTTT
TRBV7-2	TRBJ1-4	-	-	CASSSRAGFEKLFF	TGTGCCAGCAGCTCTCGGGCGGGGTTCGAAAAACTGTTTTTT
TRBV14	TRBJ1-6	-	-	CASSQEVRGSPLHF	TGTGCCAGCAGCCAAGAAGTCCGGGGATCACCCCTCCACTTT
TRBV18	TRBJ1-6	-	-	CASSRDWRTDSPLHF	TGTGCCAGCTCACGGGACTGGAGAACGGATTCACCCCTCCACTTT
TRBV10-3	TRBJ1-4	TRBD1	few	CAISDRGTGKLFF	TGTGCCATCAGTGACAGGGGGACGGGAAAACTGTTTTTT
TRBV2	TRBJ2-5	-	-	CASSEGSQATQYF	TGTGCCAGCAGTGAAGGCAGCCAGGCGACCCAGTACTTC
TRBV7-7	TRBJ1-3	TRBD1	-	CASSPSTGMGNTIYF	TGTGCTAGCAGCCCCTCGACAGGGATGGGAAACACCATATATTTT
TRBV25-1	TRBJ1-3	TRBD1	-	CASSVGTGGSGNTIYF	TGTGCCAGCAGTGTAGGGACAGGGGGCTCTGGAAACACCATATATTTT
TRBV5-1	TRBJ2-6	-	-	CASTMANVLTF	TGCGCCAGCACCATGGCCAACGTCCTGACTTTC
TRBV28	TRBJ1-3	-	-	CASSVPTGTGNTIYF	TGTGCCAGCAGCGTCCCTACAGGGACCGGAAACACCATATATTTT
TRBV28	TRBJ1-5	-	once	CAIGPGSDLRQPQHF	TGTGCCATCGGCCCGGGGTCCGATTTAAGGCAGCCCCAGCATTTT
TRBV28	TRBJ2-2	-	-	CASSRLLPGELFF	TGTGCCAGCAGTCGCCTTCTACCCGGGGAGCTGTTTTTT
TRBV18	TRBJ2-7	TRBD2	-	CASSLGGESSYEQYF	TGTGCCAGCTCACTTGGGGGGGAGAGCTCCTACGAGCAGTACTTC
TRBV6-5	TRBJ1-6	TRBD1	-	CASIRTGDNSPLHF	TGTGCCAGCATCCGGACAGGGGATAATTCACCCCTCCACTTT
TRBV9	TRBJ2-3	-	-	CASSEDLSTDTQYF	TGTGCCAGCAGCGAGGACTTATCCACAGATACGCAGTATTTT
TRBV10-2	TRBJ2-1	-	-	CASTTGYNEQFF	TGCGCCAGCACAACAGGGTACAATGAGCAGTTCTTC
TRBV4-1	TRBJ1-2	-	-	CASSQDHTPGGTFYGYTF	TGCGCCAGCAGCCAAGATCACACCCCAGGAGGCACCTTCTATGGCTACACCTTC
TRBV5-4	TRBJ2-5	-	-	CASRLGGTTQETQYF	TGTGCCAGCAGGTTAGGGGGAACGACCCAAGAGACCCAGTACTTC
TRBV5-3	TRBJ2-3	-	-	CARSGDRRYTQYF	TGTGCCAGAAGCGGCGACAGGAGATATACGCAGTATTTT
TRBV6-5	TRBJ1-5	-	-	CASRPDNSNQPQHF	TGTGCCAGCAGGCCAGACAATAGCAATCAGCCCCAGCATTTT